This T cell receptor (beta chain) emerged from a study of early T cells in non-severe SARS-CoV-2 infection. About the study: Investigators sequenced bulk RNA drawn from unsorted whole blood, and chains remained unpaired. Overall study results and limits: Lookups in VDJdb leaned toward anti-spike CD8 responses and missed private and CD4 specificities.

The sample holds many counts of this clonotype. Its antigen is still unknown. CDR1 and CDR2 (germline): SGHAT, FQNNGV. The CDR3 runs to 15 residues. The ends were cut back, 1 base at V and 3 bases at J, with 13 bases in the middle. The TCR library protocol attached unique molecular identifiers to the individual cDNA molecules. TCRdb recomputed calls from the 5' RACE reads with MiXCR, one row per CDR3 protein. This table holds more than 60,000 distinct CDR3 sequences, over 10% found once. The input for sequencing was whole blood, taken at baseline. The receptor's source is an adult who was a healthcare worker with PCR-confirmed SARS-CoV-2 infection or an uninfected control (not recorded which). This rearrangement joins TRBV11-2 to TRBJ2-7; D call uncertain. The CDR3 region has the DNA TGTGCCAGCAGCTTAGTCGCTTCAGCTGACTACGAGCAGTACTTC. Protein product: CASSLVASADYEQYF.